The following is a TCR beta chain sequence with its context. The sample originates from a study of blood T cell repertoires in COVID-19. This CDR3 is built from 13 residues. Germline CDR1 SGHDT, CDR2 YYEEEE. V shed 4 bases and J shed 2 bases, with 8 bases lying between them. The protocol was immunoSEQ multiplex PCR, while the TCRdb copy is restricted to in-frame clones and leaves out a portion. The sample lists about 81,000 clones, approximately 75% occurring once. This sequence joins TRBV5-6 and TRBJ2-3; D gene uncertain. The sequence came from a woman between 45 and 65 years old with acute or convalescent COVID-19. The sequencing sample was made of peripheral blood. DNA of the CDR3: TGTGCCAGCAGCGTGACTCACACAGATACGCAGTATTTT. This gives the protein CASSVTHTDTQYF.